The 32 T cell receptor beta chains in this list originate from one sample, sequenced in a study of vaccination effects on CD4 cells after COVID-19. No cognate antigen is known for these TCRs. Profiled with immunoSEQ multiplex PCR; TCRdb holds only in-frame clones, not every one. The sample has some 50,000 clones; about 67% are singletons. Subsequent to a culture period of 10 days, CD4+ T cells were isolated. This sample comprised CD4+ T cells from PBMCs cultured without peptide, obtained before COVID-19 vaccination. The receptor source for this set is a human donor who received a COVID-19 vaccine.

V and J are TRBV5-5 and TRBJ1-2, with D perhaps matching TRBD1 (5 bases). V was trimmed by 0 bases and J by 3 bases, leaving 12 bases between them. The germline CDR1 and CDR2 sequences are SGHKS and YYEKEE (reference sequence). The CDR3 length is 15 residues. CDR3 amino acids: CASSLGAGPYYGYTF. The CDR3 coding sequence is TGTGCCAGCAGCTTGGGGGCAGGGCCTTACTATGGCTACACCTTC.

The chain uses TRBV18 and TRBJ1-2; 9 bases map to TRBD1. Losses at the gene ends were 3 bases for V and 4 bases for J; bases not matched to a gene: 12. The CDR3 has 17 residues. The germline V gene encodes CDR1 KGHSH and CDR2 LQKENI. The CDR3: CASSPDRGGLDFYGYTF. The CDR3 bases are TGTGCCAGCTCACCGGACAGGGGCGGATTAGACTTCTATGGCTACACCTTC. Full variable domain (rest looked up from reference TRBV18 and TRBJ1-2): NAGVMQNPRHLVRRRGQEARLRCSPMKGHSHVYWYRQLPEEGLKFMVYLQKENIIDESGMPKERFSAEFPKEGPSILRIQQVVRGDSAAYFCASSPDRGGLDFYGYTFGSGTRLTVV.

This clone has more than one count but fewer than ten. The V and J genes are TRBV12-3 or TRBV12-4 and TRBJ1-2, with D uncertain. This CDR3 contains 11 residues. Trimming left V 6 bases short and J 8 bases short, with 10 bases between. The CDR3 spells CASSPGHGYTF. The CDR3 nucleotides read TGTGCCAGCAGCCCGGGTCACGGCTACACCTTC.

The chain employs TRBV27 and TRBJ2-7; the D gene is possibly TRBD2 (6 bases). This CDR3 comprises 13 residues. CDR1 is MNHEY and CDR2 is SMNVEV in the germline V gene (reference sequence). V was pared by 3 bases and J by 5 bases, with 11 bases between. DNA for the CDR3: TGTGCCAGCAGTTTCCCCTCTAGCGACGAGCAGTACTTC. Translation gives CASSFPSSDEQYF.

This sequence joins TRBV6-1 and TRBJ1-3; no clear D. CDR1 MNHNS and CDR2 SASEGT come from the germline V gene. The CDR3 consists of 15 residues. V gave up 0 bases and J gave up 4 bases, with 10 bases separating them. For the CDR3, the DNA is TGTGCCAGCAGTGAAGCCCTACAGATAGGAAACACCATATATTTT. It specifies CASSEALQIGNTIYF.

This clone occurred once. The chain carries TRBV9 and TRBJ2-1; 10 nucleotides agree with TRBD2. Looked up from germline, CDR1 is SGDLS and CDR2 is YYNGEE. J was trimmed by 0 bases and V by 3 bases; bases with no gene match: 3. The CDR3 sequence is 16 residues long. The CDR3 coding sequence is TGTGCCAGCAGCGCCTTAGCGGGGGGCTCCTACAATGAGCAGTTCTTC. Translating it yields CASSALAGGSYNEQFF.

This clone was picked up a small number of times. The chain employs TRBV19 and TRBJ1-2; D gene unclear. Trimming took off 5 bases at V and 1 base at J, with 11 bases between the two ends. The CDR3 has 14 residues. CDR1 is LNHDA, CDR2 SQIVND, per germline (reference sequence). CDR3 nucleotides: TGTGCCAGTAGTCCGGACGGAGGTAACTATGGCTACACCTTC. Protein: CASSPDGGNYGYTF. Drawing the rest from reference TRBV19 and TRBJ1-2, the complete variable domain is DGGITQSPKYLFRKEGQNVTLSCEQNLNHDAMYWYRQDPGQGLRLIYYSQIVNDFQKGDIAEGYSVSREKKESFPLTVTSAQKNPTAFYLCASSPDGGNYGYTFGSGTRLTVV.

The chain joins TRBV2 to TRBJ1-2; D not certain. V lost 7 bases and J lost 3, with 12 bases in between. Germline-derived CDR1 and CDR2 are SNHLY and FYNNEI. There are 13 residues in the CDR3. The CDR3 spells CASIQARDYGYTF. In DNA, the CDR3 is TGTGCCAGCATCCAGGCACGGGACTATGGCTACACCTTC.

This chain uses TRBV15 with TRBJ2-5; D tentatively reads TRBD1 or TRBD2 (6 bases each). Germline CDR1 and CDR2: LNHNV and YYDKDF (reference sequence). CDR3 length: 15 residues. V was cut by 0 bases and J by 2 bases, with 10 bases left in between. CDR3 in amino acids: CATSRDQGRQETQYF. CDR3 DNA: TGTGCCACCAGCAGAGACCAGGGGAGGCAAGAGACCCAGTACTTC.

V gene TRBV7-2 combines with J gene TRBJ1-2; tentatively, D is TRBD1 (5 bases). V dropped 1 base and J dropped 8 bases, with 17 bases sitting between them. The CDR3 extends over 15 amino acids. Germline V lookup: CDR1 SGHTA, CDR2 FQGNSA. CDR3 in amino acids: CASSLDLLGTVGYTF. The CDR3 DNA follows: TGTGCCAGCAGCTTAGACTTGTTAGGGACCGTGGGCTACACCTTC.

The rearrangement links TRBV5-8 to TRBJ1-3, with no clear D. Germline V lookup: CDR1 SGHTS, CDR2 YDEGEE. Trimming cost V 2 bases and J 4 bases, with 4 bases left between them. The length of the CDR3 is 12 residues. CDR3 residues: CASSFSGNTIYF. The CDR3 DNA follows: TGTGCCAGCAGCTTTTCGGGAAACACCATATATTTT. The full variable domain, completed using reference TRBV5-8 and TRBJ1-3, is EAGVTQSPTHLIKTRGQQATLRCSPISGHTSVYWYQQALGLGLQFLLWYDEGEERNRGNFPPRFSGRQFPNYSSELNVNALELEDSALYLCASSFSGNTIYFGEGSWLTVV.

The V call is TRBV28, the J call TRBJ2-7, with unresolved D. Germline loops: CDR1 MDHEN, CDR2 SYDVKM. V shed 1 base and J shed 3 bases, with 7 bases lying between them. CDR3 length: 13 amino acids. The CDR3 is CASSLLGVYEQYF. The CDR3 DNA is TGTGCCAGCAGTTTATTGGGTGTCTACGAGCAGTACTTC.

This clone has more than one count but fewer than ten. The V gene is TRBV6-5, the J gene TRBJ1-4; D gene unclear. Germline values: CDR1 MNHEY, CDR2 SVGAGI. Trimming took 5 bases from V and 3 from J, leaving 13 bases between them. CDR3 length: 15 amino acids. CDR3 nucleotide sequence: TGTGCCAGCAGTCCCCGCGCGGTACCTAATGAAAAACTGTTTTTT. Its protein product is CASSPRAVPNEKLFF.

This chain connects TRBV30 to TRBJ2-1; 7 bases are shared with TRBD2. This CDR3 comprises 15 residues. Germline trimming cut 0 bases from V and 5 bases from J; bases unmatched to any gene: 7. Germline loops: CDR1 GTSNPN, CDR2 SVGIG (reference sequence). The CDR3 sequence is CAWSVPGGSHNEQFF. The CDR3 DNA reads as TGTGCCTGGAGTGTACCGGGCGGGAGCCACAATGAGCAGTTCTTC.

The chain recombines TRBV2 with TRBJ1-1; no firm D call. The CDR3 runs 13 residues. Germline-derived CDR1 and CDR2 are SNHLY and FYNNEI. Trimming cost V 4 bases and J 1 base, with 7 bases left between them. CDR3 residues: CASSVGENTEAFF. The CDR3 region has the DNA TGTGCCAGCAGTGTTGGGGAGAACACTGAAGCTTTCTTT.

The chain carries TRBV7-2 and TRBJ2-7; 8 positions match TRBD2. The germline V gene has CDR1 SGHTA and CDR2 FQGNSA. This CDR3 comprises 14 residues. Unmatched junction bases numbered 4, after V lost 4 bases and J lost 2 bases. The chain's CDR3 is CASSSLAGTYEQYF. In nucleotides, the CDR3 is TGTGCCAGCAGCTCCTTAGCGGGGACCTACGAGCAGTACTTC.

V gene TRBV30 combines with J gene TRBJ2-1, with 12 bases that match TRBD2. Germline CDR1 reads GTSNPN; CDR2 reads SVGIG (reference sequence). V lost 4 bases and J lost 13; bases outside the gene matches: 5. The CDR3 has 12 residues. The CDR3 reads CAWTRLAGEQFF. The DNA of the CDR3 is TGTGCCTGGACAAGACTAGCGGGAGAACAGTTCTTC.

This clone counts as medium-sized. The chain uses TRBV7-2 and TRBJ2-7; D call uncertain. V was shortened by 0 bases and J by 2 bases, with 5 bases between the two germline ends. The CDR3 is 13 amino acids. Per germline, CDR1 SGHTA and CDR2 FQGNSA. The CDR3 DNA is TGTGCCAGCAGCTTAGCTGCGCCCTACGAGCAGTACTTC. The encoded protein is CASSLAAPYEQYF.

This clone was counted a single time. The V call is TRBV5-1, the J call TRBJ1-2; 7 bases align to TRBD1. This CDR3 spans 14 amino acids. Germline lookup yields CDR1 SGHRS and CDR2 YFSETQ. The V and J ends lost 4 bases and 8 bases, in that order; junction bases with no gene match: 11. The CDR3 region is CASSAPEGARGYTF. CDR3 coding DNA: TGCGCCAGCAGCGCCCCCGAGGGGGCGCGGGGCTACACCTTC.

This clone was observed once. The CDR3 nucleotides are TGTGCCAGCAGTTTAACCGGGACCCCGAATCAGCCCCAGCATTTT. Protein product: CASSLTGTPNQPQHF. The V call is TRBV6-5, the J call TRBJ1-5; TRBD1 might be the D (5 bases). The CDR3 contains 15 residues. V lost 4 bases to trimming and J lost 4 bases, with 14 bases between them. Germline-derived CDR1 and CDR2 are MNHEY and SVGAGI.

V is TRBV19 and J is TRBJ2-1, with D perhaps matching TRBD2 (7 bases). The V end lost 3 bases, the J end lost 6 bases, and 18 bases lay between the germline ends. Germline V gene sequence: CDR1 LNHDA, CDR2 SQIVND (reference sequence). CDR3 size: 16 residues. As DNA, the CDR3 is TGTGCCAGTAGTATGGTTAGGGGGAGGGCCCCCAATGAGCAGTTCTTC. This sequence encodes CASSMVRGRAPNEQFF.

The rearrangement links TRBV9 to TRBJ2-1; D is perhaps TRBD1 (5 bases). CDR3 length: 12 amino acids. The V gene lost 5 bases and the J gene lost 10 bases, with 13 bases spanning the gap. Germline values: CDR1 SGDLS, CDR2 YYNGEE. The CDR3 DNA follows: TGTGCCAGCAGTGCAGACTGGGGCGAGCAGTTCTTC. Protein product: CASSADWGEQFF. The full variable domain, completed using reference TRBV9 and TRBJ2-1, is DSGVTQTPKHLITATGQRVTLRCSPRSGDLSVYWYQQSLDQGLQFLIQYYNGEERAKGNILERFSAQQFPDLHSELNLSSLELGDSALYFCASSADWGEQFFGPGTRLTVL.

This chain joins TRBV28 and TRBJ2-5; D gene ambiguous. The germline gives CDR1 MDHEN, CDR2 SYDVKM. Deletions cut 3 bases from V and 6 bases from J, with 11 bases between. The CDR3 is made up of 13 amino acids. The CDR3 loop is CASSFPGQKTQYF. CDR3 nucleotides: TGTGCCAGCAGTTTTCCGGGTCAAAAGACCCAGTACTTC.

The rearrangement links TRBV7-2 to TRBJ2-7; 8 positions match TRBD1. Germline assignment: CDR1 SGHTA and CDR2 FQGNSA. This CDR3 comprises 15 residues. J lost 2 bases, V lost 8 bases, and 11 bases had no gene match. CDR3 loop: CASREVAGGTYEQYF. In DNA, the CDR3 is TGTGCCAGCCGAGAAGTGGCAGGGGGCACCTACGAGCAGTACTTC.

This chain uses TRBV6-2 or TRBV6-3 with TRBJ2-5; the D is unclear. Per the germline V gene, CDR1 is MNHEY and CDR2 is SVGEGT. V shed 1 base and J shed 2 bases, with 5 bases lying between them. CDR3 length equals 13 residues. The CDR3 here is CASSYWSQETQYF. The CDR3 DNA reads TGTGCCAGCAGTTACTGGTCTCAAGAGACCCAGTACTTC.

This clone was detected only once. The chain has TRBV3-1 (or the pseudogene TRBV3-2) and TRBJ2-7; D gene ambiguous. The V and J ends lost 1 base and 6 bases respectively, with 13 bases between them. The CDR3 is 14 amino acids. Germline V gives CDR1 LGHDT, CDR2 YNNKEL (reference sequence). The CDR3 is CASSQAVAALEQYF. CDR3 DNA sequence: TGTGCCAGCAGCCAAGCCGTGGCCGCCCTCGAGCAGTACTTC.

V and J are TRBV6-5 and TRBJ2-7; D tentatively fits TRBD1 or TRBD2 (5 bases each). Germline V gene data show CDR1 as MNHEY and CDR2 as SVGAGI. The CDR3 has 13 residues. V was clipped by 6 bases and J by 2 bases, with 11 bases between them. This CDR3 is CASSRDQTYEQYF. CDR3 DNA sequence: TGTGCCAGCAGCCGGGACCAAACCTACGAGCAGTACTTC.

The V gene is TRBV10-3, the J gene TRBJ1-1; D ambiguous. Trimming took off 3 bases at V and 5 bases at J, with 10 bases between the two ends. This CDR3 is built from 13 residues. Germline CDR1 reads ENHRY; CDR2 reads SYGVKD. The CDR3 region is CAISDPGKTEAFF. Here the CDR3 DNA reads TGTGCCATCAGTGATCCGGGGAAGACTGAAGCTTTCTTT.

The table lists this clone with a few counts. V is TRBV7-9 and J is TRBJ1-2; D is unresolved. The V end lost 1 base, the J end lost 5 bases, and 17 bases lay between the germline ends. The CDR3 loop spans 16 amino acids. Germline V gene sequence: CDR1 SEHNR, CDR2 FQNEAQ (reference sequence). The CDR3 spells CASSLDSAAFPYGYTF. The CDR3, as DNA: TGTGCCAGCAGCTTAGACTCTGCGGCATTCCCTTATGGCTACACCTTC.

The chain employs TRBV27 and TRBJ1-6, with TRBD1 matching 9 bases. V shed 4 bases, J shed 7 bases, and the junction held 5 bases outside the gene matches. The CDR3 sequence is 15 residues long. Germline lookup yields CDR1 MNHEY and CDR2 SMNVEV (reference sequence). Here the CDR3 reads CASSSRTGENSPLHF. For the CDR3, the DNA is TGTGCCAGCAGTTCACGGACAGGGGAGAATTCACCCCTCCACTTT.

This clone came up a few times. J is TRBJ2-2 and V is TRBV2; TRBD1 matches at 8 bases. The CDR3 has 15 amino acids. The junction had 7 bases not matched to a gene; V was cut back by 6 bases and J by 4 bases. CDR1 SNHLY and CDR2 FYNNEI come from the germline V gene. The CDR3 loop is CASRKTGAVTGELFF. The CDR3 bases are TGTGCCAGCAGGAAGACAGGGGCGGTCACCGGGGAGCTGTTTTTT.

The chain employs TRBV19 and TRBJ1-5, with 7 bases identical to TRBD1. The length of the CDR3 is 16 residues. Germline lookup yields CDR1 LNHDA and CDR2 SQIVND (reference sequence). Losses at the gene ends were 4 bases for V and 0 bases for J; bases not matched to a gene: 6. The CDR3 nucleotides are TGTGCCAGTAGTACGCGGGACAGATATAGCAATCAGCCCCAGCATTTT. Translated, it gives CASSTRDRYSNQPQHF.